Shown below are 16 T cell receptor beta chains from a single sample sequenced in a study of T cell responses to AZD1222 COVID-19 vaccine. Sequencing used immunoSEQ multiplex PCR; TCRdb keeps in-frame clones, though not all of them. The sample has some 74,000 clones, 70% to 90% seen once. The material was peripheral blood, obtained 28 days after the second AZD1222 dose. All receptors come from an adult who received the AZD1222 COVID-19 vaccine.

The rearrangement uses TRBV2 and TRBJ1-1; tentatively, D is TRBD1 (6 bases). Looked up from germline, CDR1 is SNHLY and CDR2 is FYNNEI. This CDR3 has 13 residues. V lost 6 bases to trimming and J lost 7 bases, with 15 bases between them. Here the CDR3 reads CASSPRGSSEAFF. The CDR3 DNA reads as TGTGCCAGCAGCCCCAGGGGCAGCAGTGAAGCTTTCTTT.

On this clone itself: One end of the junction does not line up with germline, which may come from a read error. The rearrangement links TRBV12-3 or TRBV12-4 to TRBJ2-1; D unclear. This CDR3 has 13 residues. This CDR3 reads CASSLGSDNEQFF. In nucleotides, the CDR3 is TGTGCCAGCAGTTTAGGCTCCGACAATGAGCAGTTCTTC.

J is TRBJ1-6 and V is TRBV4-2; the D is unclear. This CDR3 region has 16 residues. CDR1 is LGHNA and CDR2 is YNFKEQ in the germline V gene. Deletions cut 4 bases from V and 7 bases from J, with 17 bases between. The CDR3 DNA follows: TGTGCCAGCAGCCCCCGATTCGCGGGCGAGAATTCACCCCTCCACTTT. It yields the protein CASSPRFAGENSPLHF.

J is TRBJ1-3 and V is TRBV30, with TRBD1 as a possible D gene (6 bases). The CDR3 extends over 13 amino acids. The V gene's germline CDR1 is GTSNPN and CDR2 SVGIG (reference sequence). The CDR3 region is CAVQGGTGNTIYF. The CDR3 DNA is TGTGCTGTACAGGGAGGGACTGGAAACACCATATATTTT. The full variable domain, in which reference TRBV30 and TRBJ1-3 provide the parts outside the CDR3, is SQTIHQWPATLVQPVGSPLSLECTVEGTSNPNLYWYRQAAGRGLQLLFYSVGIGQISSEVPQNLSASRPQDRQFILSSKKLLLSDSGFYLCAVQGGTGNTIYFGEGSWLTVV.

The DNA for the CDR3 is TGTGCCAGCACCCGACAGGGGGGGATGAACACTGAAGCTTTCTTT. Translating it yields CASTRQGGMNTEAFF. The chain employs TRBV11-2 and TRBJ1-1, with TRBD1 matching over 9 bases. This CDR3 is built from 15 residues. Germline CDR1 and CDR2: SGHAT and FQNNGV. The J segment lost 0 bases and the V segment lost 7 bases, leaving 6 bases of the junction unmatched.

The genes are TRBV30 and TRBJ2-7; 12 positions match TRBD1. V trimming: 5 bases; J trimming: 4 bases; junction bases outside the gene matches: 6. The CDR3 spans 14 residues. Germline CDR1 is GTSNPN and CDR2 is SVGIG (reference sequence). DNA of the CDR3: TGTGCCTGGGCGTCGGGACAGGGGGCTTACGAGCAGTACTTC. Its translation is CAWASGQGAYEQYF.

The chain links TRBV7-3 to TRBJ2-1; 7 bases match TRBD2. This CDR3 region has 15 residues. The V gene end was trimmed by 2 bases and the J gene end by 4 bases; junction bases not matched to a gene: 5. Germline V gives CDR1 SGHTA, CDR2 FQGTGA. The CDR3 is CASSLGAGRYNEQFF. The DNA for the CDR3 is TGTGCCAGCAGCTTAGGAGCGGGGAGATACAATGAGCAGTTCTTC.

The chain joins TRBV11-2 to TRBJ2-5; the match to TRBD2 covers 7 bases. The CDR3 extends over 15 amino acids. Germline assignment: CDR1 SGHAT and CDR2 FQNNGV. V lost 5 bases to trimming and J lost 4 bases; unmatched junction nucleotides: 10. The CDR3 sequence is CASSTRGGAVETQYF. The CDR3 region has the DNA TGTGCCAGCAGCACCCGGGGAGGGGCGGTAGAGACCCAGTACTTC.

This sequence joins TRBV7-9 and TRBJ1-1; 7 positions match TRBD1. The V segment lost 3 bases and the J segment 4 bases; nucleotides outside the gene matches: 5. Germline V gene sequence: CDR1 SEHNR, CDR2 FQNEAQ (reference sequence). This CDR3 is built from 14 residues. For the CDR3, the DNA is TGTGCCAGCAGCTTCGGGCAGGGGGGCACTGAAGCTTTCTTT. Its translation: CASSFGQGGTEAFF.

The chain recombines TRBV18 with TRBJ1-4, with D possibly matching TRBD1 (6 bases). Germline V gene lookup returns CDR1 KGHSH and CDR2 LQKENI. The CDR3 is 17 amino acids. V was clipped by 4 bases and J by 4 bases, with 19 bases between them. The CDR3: CASSQGTLRTLNEKLFF. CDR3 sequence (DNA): TGTGCCAGCTCACAGGGGACACTTAGGACCCTTAATGAAAAACTGTTTTTT.

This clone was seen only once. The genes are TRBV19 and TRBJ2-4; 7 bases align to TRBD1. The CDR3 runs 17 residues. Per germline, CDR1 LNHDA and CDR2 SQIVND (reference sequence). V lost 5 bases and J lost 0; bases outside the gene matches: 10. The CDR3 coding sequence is TGTGCCAGTAGTCCAGGACTGGGACAGTTAGCCAAAAACATTCAGTACTTC. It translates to CASSPGLGQLAKNIQYF.

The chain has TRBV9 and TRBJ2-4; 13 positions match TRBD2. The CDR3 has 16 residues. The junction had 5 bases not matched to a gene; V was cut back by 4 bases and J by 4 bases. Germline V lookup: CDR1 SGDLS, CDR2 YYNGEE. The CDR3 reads CASSTGTSGAKNIQYF. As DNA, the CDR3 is TGTGCCAGCAGCACGGGGACTAGCGGGGCTAAAAACATTCAGTACTTC.

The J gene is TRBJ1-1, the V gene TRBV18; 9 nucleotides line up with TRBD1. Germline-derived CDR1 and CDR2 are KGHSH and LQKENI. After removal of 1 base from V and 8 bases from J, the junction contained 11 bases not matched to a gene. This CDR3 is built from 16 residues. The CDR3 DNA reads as TGTGCCAGCTCACCACTGGGGACCGGGGACAGGGCAGAAGCTTTCTTT. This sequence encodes CASSPLGTGDRAEAFF.

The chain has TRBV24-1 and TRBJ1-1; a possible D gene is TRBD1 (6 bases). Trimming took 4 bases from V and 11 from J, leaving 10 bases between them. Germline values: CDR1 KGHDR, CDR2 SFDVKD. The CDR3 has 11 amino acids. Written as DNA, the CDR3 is TGTGCCACCAGTGAAGGGACACGTGCTTTCTTT. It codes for CATSEGTRAFF.

The CDR3 region is CAISDPGGAKNIQYF. In DNA, the CDR3 is TGTGCCATCAGTGATCCCGGAGGTGCCAAAAACATTCAGTACTTC. The V call is TRBV10-3, the J call TRBJ2-4, with D perhaps matching TRBD2 (5 bases). There are 15 residues in the CDR3. Trimming pared 3 bases from V and 1 base from J, leaving 10 bases between. Germline CDR1 reads ENHRY; CDR2 reads SYGVKD.

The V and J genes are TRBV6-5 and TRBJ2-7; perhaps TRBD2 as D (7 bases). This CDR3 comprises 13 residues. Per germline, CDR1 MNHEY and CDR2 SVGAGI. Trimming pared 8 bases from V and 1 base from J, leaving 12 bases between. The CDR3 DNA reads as TGTGCCAGCTACAGCGGGACATCCTACGAGCAGTACTTC. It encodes CASYSGTSYEQYF.